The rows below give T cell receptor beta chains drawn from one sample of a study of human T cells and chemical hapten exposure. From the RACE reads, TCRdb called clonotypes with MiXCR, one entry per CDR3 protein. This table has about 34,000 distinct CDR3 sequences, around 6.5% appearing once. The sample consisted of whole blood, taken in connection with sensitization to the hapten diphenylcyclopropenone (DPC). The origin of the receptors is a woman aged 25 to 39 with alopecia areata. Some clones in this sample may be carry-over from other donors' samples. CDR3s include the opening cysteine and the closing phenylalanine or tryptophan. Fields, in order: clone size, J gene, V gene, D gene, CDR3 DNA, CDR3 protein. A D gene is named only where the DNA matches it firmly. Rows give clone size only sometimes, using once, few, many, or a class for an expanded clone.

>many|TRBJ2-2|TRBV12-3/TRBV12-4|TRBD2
TGTGCCAGCCTGCGGGGGACGAACACCGGGGAGCTGTTTTTT
CASLRGTNTGELFF
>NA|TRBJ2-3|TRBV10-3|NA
TGTGCCATCAGTGCTGGCGGGATTAGCACAGATACGCAGTATTTT
CAISAGGISTDTQYF
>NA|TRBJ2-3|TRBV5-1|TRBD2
TGCGCCAGCAGCCAGGCTAGCGGGCACAGCACAGATACGCAGTATTTT
CASSQASGHSTDTQYF
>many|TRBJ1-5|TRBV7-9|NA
TGTGCCAGCAGCTCATCAGAAAACAGAGATCAGCCCCAGCATTTT
CASSSSENRDQPQHF
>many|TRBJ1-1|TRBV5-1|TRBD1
TGCGCCAGCAGCTTGGCGGCAGGGGGTAGCGCTGAAGCTTTCTTT
CASSLAAGGSAEAFF
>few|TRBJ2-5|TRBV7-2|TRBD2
TGTGCCAGCAGCGGCGATGCGGGGGGGCAAGAGACCCAGTACTTC
CASSGDAGGQETQYF
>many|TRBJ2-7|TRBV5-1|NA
TGCGCCAGCAGTTTAGGACACTCCTACGAGCAGTACTTC
CASSLGHSYEQYF
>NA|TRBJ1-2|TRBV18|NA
TGTGCCAGCTCACCGATGGGAGGGGTCTATGGCTACACCTTC
CASSPMGGVYGYTF
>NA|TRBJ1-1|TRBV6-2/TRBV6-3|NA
TGTGCCAGCAGTTATCAGGGAGCAATTGAAGCTTTCTTT
CASSYQGAIEAFF
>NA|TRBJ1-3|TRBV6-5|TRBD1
TGTGCCAGCAGGGACAGGCCCTACTCTGGAAACACCATATATTTT
CASRDRPYSGNTIYF
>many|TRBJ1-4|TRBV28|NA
TGTGCCAGCAGTCTCGGCCCGGGGGAGAGGGAAAAACTGTTTTTT
CASSLGPGEREKLFF
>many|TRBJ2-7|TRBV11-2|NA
TGTGCCAGCTCGAGACCGGGGGTCTTATCCTACGAGCAGTACTTC
CASSRPGVLSYEQYF
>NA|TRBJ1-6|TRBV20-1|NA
TGCAGTGCTAGCCCCGCGGGGGGGCGTATAAGAAATTCACCCCTCCACTTT
CSASPAGGRIRNSPLHF
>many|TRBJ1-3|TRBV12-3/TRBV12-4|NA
TGTGCCAGCAGCCCAACAGGGTTATCTGGAAACACCATATATTTT
CASSPTGLSGNTIYF
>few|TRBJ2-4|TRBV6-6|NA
TGTGCCAGCAGCCCCACTCGTGACATTCAGTACTTC
CASSPTRDIQYF
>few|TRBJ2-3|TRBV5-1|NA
TGCGCCAGCAGCGGATACGGGGTAGATACGCAGTATTTT
CASSGYGVDTQYF
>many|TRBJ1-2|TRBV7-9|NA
TGTGCCAGCAGCCCCGATGATAACTATGGCTACACCTTC
CASSPDDNYGYTF
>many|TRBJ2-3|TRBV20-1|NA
TGCAGTGCTAGAGCGGAAGACTGGCGTACAGATACGCAGTATTTT
CSARAEDWRTDTQYF
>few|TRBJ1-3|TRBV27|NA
TGTGCCAGCAGTTTAAGGCAACAGGGAAACACCATATATTTT
CASSLRQQGNTIYF
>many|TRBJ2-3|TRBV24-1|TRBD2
TGTGCCACCAGTCCGACACTAGCGGGGAGCACAGATACGCAGTATTTT
CATSPTLAGSTDTQYF
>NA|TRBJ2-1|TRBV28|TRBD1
TGTGCCAGCAGTATCAGGACAGGATTATACAATGAGCAGTTCTTC
CASSIRTGLYNEQFF
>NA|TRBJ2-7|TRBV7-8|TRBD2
TGTGCCAGCATCCAGACCGGGACTAGCTCCTACGAGCAGTACTTC
CASIQTGTSSYEQYF
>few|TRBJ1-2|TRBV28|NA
TGTGCCAGCAGCTACGATCCGCGACAGAGATCCGGGGGCTACACCTTC
CASSYDPRQRSGGYTF
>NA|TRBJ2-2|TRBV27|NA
TGTGCCAGCCAAATACGAGTGCTATTAAGCACCGGGGAGCTGTTTTTT
CASQIRVLLSTGELFF
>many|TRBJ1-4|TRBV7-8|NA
TGTGCCAGCAGCTTACGACAGCTTAATGAAAAACTGTTTTTT
CASSLRQLNEKLFF
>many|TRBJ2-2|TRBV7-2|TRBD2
TGTGCCAGCAGCTTATGGGAGGGTGGTACCGGGGAGCTGTTTTTT
CASSLWEGGTGELFF
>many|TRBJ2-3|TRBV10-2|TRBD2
TGCGCCAGCAGTTATCTAGCGGGGGGAAGCACAGATACGCAGTATTTT
CASSYLAGGSTDTQYF
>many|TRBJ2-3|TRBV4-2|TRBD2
TGTGCCAGCAGCCAAGAATATAGCGGGGGCGCAGATACGCAGTATTTT
CASSQEYSGGADTQYF
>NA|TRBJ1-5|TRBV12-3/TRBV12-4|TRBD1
TGTGCCAGCAGCAAGAATACAGGGGAGCCCCAGCATTTT
CASSKNTGEPQHF
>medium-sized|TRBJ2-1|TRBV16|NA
TGTGCCAGCAGTCCTAATCCCAGACAGGAGCAGTTCTTC
CASSPNPRQEQFF
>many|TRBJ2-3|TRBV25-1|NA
TGTGCCAGCAGTGTCGGGGACACAGATACGCAGTATTTT
CASSVGDTDTQYF
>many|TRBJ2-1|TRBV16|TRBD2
TGTGCCAGCAGCCCGCGACGCGGGGGGGCATGGAATGAGCAGTTCTTC
CASSPRRGGAWNEQFF
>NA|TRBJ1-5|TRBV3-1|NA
TGTGCCAGCAGCCAAGAGCCCGGGGTAGGTCAGCCCCAGCATTTT
CASSQEPGVGQPQHF
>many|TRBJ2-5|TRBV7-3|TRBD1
TGTGCCAGCAGCTTAAAACGACAGGGGACGACCCAGTACTTC
CASSLKRQGTTQYF
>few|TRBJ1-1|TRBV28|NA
TGTGCCAGCAGTCCCCCTGGCCAGGGGAACACTGAAGCTTTCTTT
CASSPPGQGNTEAFF
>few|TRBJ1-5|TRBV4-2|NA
TGTGCCAGCAGCCAAGATCAGCGACAGAGCAATCAGCCCCAGCATTTT
CASSQDQRQSNQPQHF
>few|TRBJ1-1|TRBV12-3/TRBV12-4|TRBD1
TGTGCCAGCAGAAAATATGGGACAGGAAGGGCGAACACTGAAGCTTTCTTT
CASRKYGTGRANTEAFF
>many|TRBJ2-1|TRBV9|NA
TGTGCCAGCAGCCGCCTTGGCGGGGACGGGCCAGGGCCCTACAATGAGCAGTTCTTC
CASSRLGGDGPGPYNEQFF
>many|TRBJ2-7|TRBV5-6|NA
TGTGCCAGCAGCTTAATGCAGGAGAACTACGAGCAGTACTTC
CASSLMQENYEQYF
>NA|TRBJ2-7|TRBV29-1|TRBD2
TGCAGCGTTTCTAGCGGGAACTCCTACGAGCAGTACTTC
CSVSSGNSYEQYF
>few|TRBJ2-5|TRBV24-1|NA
TGTGCCACCAGTTCGACAGGGACTCAAGAGACCCAGTACTTC
CATSSTGTQETQYF
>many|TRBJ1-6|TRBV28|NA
TGTGCCAGCAGTTTGGGGGGGGGCTCACCCCTCCACTTT
CASSLGGGSPLHF
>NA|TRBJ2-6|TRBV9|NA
TGTGCCAGCAGCGTAGCGGGACAATACTCTGGGGCCAACGTCCTGACTTTC
CASSVAGQYSGANVLTF
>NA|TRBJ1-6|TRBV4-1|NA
TGCGCCAGCAGCCAACCAGGGACACCCCTCCACTTT
CASSQPGTPLHF
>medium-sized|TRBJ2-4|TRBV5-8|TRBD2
TGTGCCAGCAGCTTGGCAGCGGGGAGGAACATTCAGTACTTC
CASSLAAGRNIQYF
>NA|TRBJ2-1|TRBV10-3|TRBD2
TGTGCCATCAGTGAAAAGACTAGCGGGGGGGCCGGTGAGCAGTTCTTC
CAISEKTSGGAGEQFF
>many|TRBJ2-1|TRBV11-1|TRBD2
TGTGCCAGCAGCCCTACTAGCGGGGGGGCCATTGAGCAGTTCTTC
CASSPTSGGAIEQFF
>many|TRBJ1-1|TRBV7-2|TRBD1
TGTGCCAGCAGCCGTCGGACAGGTGGTAGTGAAGCTTTCTTT
CASSRRTGGSEAFF